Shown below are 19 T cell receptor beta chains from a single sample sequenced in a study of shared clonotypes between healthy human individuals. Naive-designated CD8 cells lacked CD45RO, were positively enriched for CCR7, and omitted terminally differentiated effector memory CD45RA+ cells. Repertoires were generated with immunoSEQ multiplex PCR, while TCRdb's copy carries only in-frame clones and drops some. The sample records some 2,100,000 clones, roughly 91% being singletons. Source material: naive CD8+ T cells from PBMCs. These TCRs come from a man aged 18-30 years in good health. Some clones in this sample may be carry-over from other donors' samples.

CDR3 loop: CASSVTGTGYGYTF. CDR3 DNA: TGTGCCAGCAGCGTAACCGGGACAGGGTATGGCTACACCTTC. The gene calls are TRBV5-4 and TRBJ1-2, with 9 bases that match TRBD1. V lost 4 bases and J lost 5; bases outside the gene matches: 6. This CDR3 has 14 residues. Germline V CDR1 and CDR2: SGHNT, YYREEE (reference sequence).

The CDR3: CASKTTGVDYQPQHF. CDR3 nucleotides: TGTGCCAGCAAGACGACGGGGGTGGATTATCAGCCCCAGCATTTT. The chain carries TRBV6-1 and TRBJ1-5, with D possibly TRBD1 on 5 matching bases. In germline, CDR1 is MNHNS, CDR2 SASEGT. The CDR3 consists of 15 residues. V was shortened by 7 bases and J by 5 bases, with 18 bases between the two germline ends.

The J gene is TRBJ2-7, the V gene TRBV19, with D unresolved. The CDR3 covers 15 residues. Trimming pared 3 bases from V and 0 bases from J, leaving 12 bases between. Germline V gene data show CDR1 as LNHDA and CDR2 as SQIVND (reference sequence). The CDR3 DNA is TGTGCCAGTAGTATGGGTGCCAGTAGCTCCTACGAGCAGTACTTC. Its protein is CASSMGASSSYEQYF.

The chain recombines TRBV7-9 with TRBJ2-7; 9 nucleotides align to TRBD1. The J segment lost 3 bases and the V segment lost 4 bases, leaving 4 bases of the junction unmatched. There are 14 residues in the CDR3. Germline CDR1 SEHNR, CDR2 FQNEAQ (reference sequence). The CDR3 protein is CASSSDRGFYEQYF. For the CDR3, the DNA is TGTGCCAGCAGCTCGGACAGGGGTTTCTACGAGCAGTACTTC.

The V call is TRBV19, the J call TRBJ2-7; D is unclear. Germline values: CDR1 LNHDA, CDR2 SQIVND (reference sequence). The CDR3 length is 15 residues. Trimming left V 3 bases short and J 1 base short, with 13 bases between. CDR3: CASSITRSGSYEQYF. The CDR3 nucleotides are TGTGCCAGTAGTATTACCAGGTCCGGTTCCTACGAGCAGTACTTC.

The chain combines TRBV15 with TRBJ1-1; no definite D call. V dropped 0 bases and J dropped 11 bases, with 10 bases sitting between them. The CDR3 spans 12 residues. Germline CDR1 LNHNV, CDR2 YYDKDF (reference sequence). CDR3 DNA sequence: TGTGCCACCAGCAGAGAGGAGGGTGGTGCTTTCTTT. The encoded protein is CATSREEGGAFF.

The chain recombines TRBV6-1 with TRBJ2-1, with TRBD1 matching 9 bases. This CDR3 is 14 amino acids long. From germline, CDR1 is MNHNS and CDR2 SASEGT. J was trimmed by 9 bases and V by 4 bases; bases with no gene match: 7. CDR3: CASSGREGQGEQFF. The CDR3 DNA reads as TGTGCCAGCAGTGGGAGGGAGGGACAGGGTGAGCAGTTCTTC.

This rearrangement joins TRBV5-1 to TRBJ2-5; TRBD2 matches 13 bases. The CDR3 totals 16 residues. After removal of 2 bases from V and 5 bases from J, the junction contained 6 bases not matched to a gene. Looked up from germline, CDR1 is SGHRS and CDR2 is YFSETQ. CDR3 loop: CASSFGLAGVRETQYF. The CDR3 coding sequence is TGCGCCAGCAGCTTTGGACTAGCGGGAGTAAGGGAGACCCAGTACTTC. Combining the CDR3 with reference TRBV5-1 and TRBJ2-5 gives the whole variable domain KAGVTQTPRYLIKTRGQQVTLSCSPISGHRSVSWYQQTPGQGLQFLFEYFSETQRNKGNFPGRFSGRQFSNSRSEMNVSTLELGDSALYLCASSFGLAGVRETQYFGPGTRLLVL.

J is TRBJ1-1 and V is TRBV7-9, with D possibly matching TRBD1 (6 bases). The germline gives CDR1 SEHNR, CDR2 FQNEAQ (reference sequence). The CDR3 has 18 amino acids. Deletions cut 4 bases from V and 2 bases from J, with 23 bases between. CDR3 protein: CASSSTRGAGAYNTEAFF. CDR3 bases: TGTGCCAGCAGCTCCACTCGCGGCGCAGGGGCCTACAACACTGAAGCTTTCTTT.

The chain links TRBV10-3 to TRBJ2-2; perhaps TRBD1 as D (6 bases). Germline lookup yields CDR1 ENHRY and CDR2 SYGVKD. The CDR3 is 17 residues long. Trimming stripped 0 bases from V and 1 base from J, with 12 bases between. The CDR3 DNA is TGTGCCATCAGTGAGTCGTTGGGGGCTGGGAACACCGGGGAGCTGTTTTTT. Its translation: CAISESLGAGNTGELFF.

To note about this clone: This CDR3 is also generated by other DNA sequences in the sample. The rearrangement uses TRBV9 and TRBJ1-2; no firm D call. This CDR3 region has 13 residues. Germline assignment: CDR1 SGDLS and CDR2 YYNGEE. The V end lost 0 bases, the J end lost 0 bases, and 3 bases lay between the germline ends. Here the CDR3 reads CASSVGANYGYTF. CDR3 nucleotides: TGTGCCAGCAGCGTAGGGGCTAACTATGGCTACACCTTC.

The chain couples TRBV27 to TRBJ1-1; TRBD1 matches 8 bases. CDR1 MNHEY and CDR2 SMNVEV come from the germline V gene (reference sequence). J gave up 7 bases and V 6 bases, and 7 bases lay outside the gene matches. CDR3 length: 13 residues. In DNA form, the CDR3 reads TGTGCCAGCAGCCTCAGGGGGCCGATTGAAGCTTTCTTT. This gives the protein CASSLRGPIEAFF.

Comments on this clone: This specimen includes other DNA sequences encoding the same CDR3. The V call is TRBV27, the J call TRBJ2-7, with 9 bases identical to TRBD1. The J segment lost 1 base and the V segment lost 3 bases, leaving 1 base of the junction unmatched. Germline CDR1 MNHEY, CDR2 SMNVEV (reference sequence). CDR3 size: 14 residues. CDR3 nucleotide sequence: TGTGCCAGCAGTTTCGGGACAGGGTCCTACGAGCAGTACTTC. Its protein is CASSFGTGSYEQYF.

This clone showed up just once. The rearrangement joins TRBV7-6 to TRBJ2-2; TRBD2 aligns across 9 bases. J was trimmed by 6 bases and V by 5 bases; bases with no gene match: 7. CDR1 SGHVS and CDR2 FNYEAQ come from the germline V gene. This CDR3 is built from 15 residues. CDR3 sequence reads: CASSAIAGVAGELFF. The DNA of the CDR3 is TGTGCCAGCAGCGCCATAGCGGGAGTTGCCGGGGAGCTGTTTTTT.

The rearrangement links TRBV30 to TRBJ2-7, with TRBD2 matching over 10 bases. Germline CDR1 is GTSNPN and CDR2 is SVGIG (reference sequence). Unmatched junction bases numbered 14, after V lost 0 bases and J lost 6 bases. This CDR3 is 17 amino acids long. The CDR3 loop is CAWSVNGIEREGSEQYF. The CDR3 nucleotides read TGTGCCTGGAGTGTAAACGGAATCGAGCGGGAGGGAAGCGAGCAGTACTTC.

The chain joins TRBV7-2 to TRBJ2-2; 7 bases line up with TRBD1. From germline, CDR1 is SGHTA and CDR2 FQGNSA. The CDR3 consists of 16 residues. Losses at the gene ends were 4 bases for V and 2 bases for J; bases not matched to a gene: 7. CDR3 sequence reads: CASSYPWTGNTGELFF. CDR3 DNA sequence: TGTGCCAGCAGCTACCCGTGGACAGGCAACACCGGGGAGCTGTTTTTT.

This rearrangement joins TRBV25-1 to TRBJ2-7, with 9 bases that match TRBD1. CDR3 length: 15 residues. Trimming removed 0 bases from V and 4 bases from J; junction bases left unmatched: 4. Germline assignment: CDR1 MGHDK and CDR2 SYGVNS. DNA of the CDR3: TGTGCCAGCAGTGAATATTTGGACAGGGGTTACGAGCAGTACTTC. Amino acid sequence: CASSEYLDRGYEQYF.

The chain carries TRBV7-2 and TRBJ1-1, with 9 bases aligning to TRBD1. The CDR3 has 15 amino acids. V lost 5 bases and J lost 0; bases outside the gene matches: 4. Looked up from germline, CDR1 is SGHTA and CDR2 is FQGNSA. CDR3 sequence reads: CASSPRDRVNTEAFF. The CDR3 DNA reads TGTGCCAGCAGCCCGAGGGACAGGGTGAACACTGAAGCTTTCTTT.

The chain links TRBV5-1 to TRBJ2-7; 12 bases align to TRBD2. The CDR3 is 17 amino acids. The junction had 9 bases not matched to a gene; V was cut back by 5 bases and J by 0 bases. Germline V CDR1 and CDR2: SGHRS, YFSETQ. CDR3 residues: CASSISTSGSSSYEQYF. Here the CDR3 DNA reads TGCGCCAGCAGTATTTCGACTAGCGGGAGCAGCTCCTACGAGCAGTACTTC.